This record covers a single T cell receptor (beta chain). Unmatched junction bases numbered 14, after V lost 6 bases and J lost 2 bases. CDR1 and CDR2 (germline): MNHEY, SMNVEV (reference sequence). The CDR3 extends over 17 amino acids. This record comes from a study of blood T cell repertoires in COVID-19. Study summary: Both acute and convalescent COVID-19 samples were obtained from the United States, Italy and Spain.

Sequencing was performed with immunoSEQ multiplex PCR; in TCRdb, only in-frame clones are kept and a portion is missing. The sample lists 200,000 or so clones, just over 85% occurring once. The chain recombines TRBV27 with TRBJ2-7, with TRBD2 matching 9 bases. The clonotype comes from a man aged 50-59 years with acute or convalescent COVID-19. The sample taken for sequencing was peripheral blood. CDR3 protein: CASRQTSGYGKTYEQYF. The CDR3 DNA reads TGTGCCAGCAGGCAAACTAGCGGGTACGGAAAAACCTACGAGCAGTACTTC.